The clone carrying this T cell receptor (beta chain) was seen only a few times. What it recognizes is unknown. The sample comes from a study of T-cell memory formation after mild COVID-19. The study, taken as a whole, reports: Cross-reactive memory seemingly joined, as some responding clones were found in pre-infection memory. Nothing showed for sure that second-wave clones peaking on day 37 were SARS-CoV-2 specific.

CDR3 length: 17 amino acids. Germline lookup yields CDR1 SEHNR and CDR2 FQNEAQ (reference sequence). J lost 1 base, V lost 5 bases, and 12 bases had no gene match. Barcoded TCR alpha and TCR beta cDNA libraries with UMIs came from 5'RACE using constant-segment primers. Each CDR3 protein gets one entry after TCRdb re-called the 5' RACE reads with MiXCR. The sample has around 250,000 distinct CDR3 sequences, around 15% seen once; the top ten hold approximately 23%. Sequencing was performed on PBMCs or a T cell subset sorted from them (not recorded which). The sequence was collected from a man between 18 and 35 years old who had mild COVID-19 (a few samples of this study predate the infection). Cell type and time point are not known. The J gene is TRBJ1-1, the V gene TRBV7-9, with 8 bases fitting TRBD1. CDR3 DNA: TGTGCCAGCAGCCCTACCGACAGGGGCCGGGAGAACACTGAAGCTTTCTTT. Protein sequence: CASSPTDRGRENTEAFF.